This T cell receptor (beta chain) emerged from a study of shared clonotypes between healthy human individuals. General study findings and limits: In general, naive subsets displayed greater estimated richness than memory subsets did.

V was pared by 5 bases and J by 3 bases, with 10 bases of the junction left unmatched. There are 17 residues in the CDR3. Germline values: CDR1 LNHDA, CDR2 SQIVND (reference sequence). As to this clone: As yet, its antigen is unknown.

As defined, naive CD8 cells were CD45RO-negative and positively selected for CCR7, with terminally differentiated effector memory CD45RA+ cells excluded. It was about 210 ng DNA, approximately 28,000 T cell genomes, that sorted-subset replicate PCRs used. Here immunoSEQ multiplex PCR was the method, and the copy in TCRdb shows in-frame clones only, minus some. The table lists around 1.9 million clones, just over 90% of them singletons. Sequencing was carried out using naive CD8+ T cells from PBMCs. The V and J genes are TRBV19 and TRBJ2-1, with 10 positions matching TRBD2. This clonotype was sampled from a young man in good health. Some clones in this sample may be carry-over from other donors' samples. The CDR3 DNA reads TGTGCCAGTAGTCTTGAGCGGGAGGGGACAATCTACAATGAGCAGTTCTTC. This gives the protein CASSLEREGTIYNEQFF.